Included here is one T cell receptor (beta chain) sequence, with context. Measured with immunoSEQ multiplex PCR; TCRdb has only the in-frame clones, and not every one. The sample yields hundreds of thousands of clones, 85% to 90% seen once. This sample stems from a study of blood T cell repertoires in COVID-19. Recovered participants had two consecutive negative NP/OP PCR tests, healthcare professional clearance, or symptom resolution. The CDR3 length is 14 residues. After removal of 3 bases from V and 4 bases from J, the junction contained 6 bases not matched to a gene. In germline, CDR1 is WSHSY, CDR2 SAAADI.

The TCR comes from a man aged 25 to 40 who had recovered from COVID-19. The specimen was PBMCs or T cells enriched from blood (not recorded which). This rearrangement joins TRBV10-2 to TRBJ2-7; 7 nucleotides agree with TRBD1. The CDR3 reads CASSDPTGSYEQYF. The CDR3 nucleotides read TGCGCCAGCAGTGACCCGACAGGGAGTTACGAGCAGTACTTC.